The T cell receptor beta chain described here comes from a study of blood T cell repertoires in COVID-19. Looked up from germline, CDR1 is SGHAT and CDR2 is FQNNGV. Unmatched junction bases numbered 7, after V lost 4 bases and J lost 7 bases. There are 14 residues in the CDR3. Under the authors' procedure: Estimation of nucleated cell counts was performed using reference gene primer amplification. Assay: immunoSEQ multiplex PCR; the TCRdb copy retains only in-frame clones and omits some. V, J and clone size reflect that table, while D and trimming were determined from the DNA. The sample lists around 53,000 clones, approximately 80% occurring once.

Sequencing was done on a sample of peripheral blood. The V gene is TRBV11-2, the J gene TRBJ2-3; the match to TRBD2 covers 8 bases. The receptor's source is a man aged 65 to 85 with active or convalescent COVID-19. DNA for the CDR3: TGTGCCAGCAGCTCCCAGCGGGGGTCGAATACGCAGTATTTT. This translates into CASSSQRGSNTQYF.